This T cell receptor beta chain was observed in a study of blood T cells in healthy people across ages. About the study: Template-switching capture recovered about one barcoded beta molecule per two T cells.

RNA extraction gave at least 5.5 micrograms of total RNA per sample. CDR1 SGHAT and CDR2 FQNNGV come from the germline V gene. The CDR3 has 15 residues. V was clipped by 6 bases and J by 3 bases; unmatched bases: 8. This clonotype appeared many times. Using a J-beta primer mix together with a sample-barcoded 5' primer, a second PCR was run for about 7 to 12 cycles. A single record per CDR3 protein comes from TCRdb applying MiXCR to the 5' RACE reads. Among some 900,000 distinct CDR3 sequences listed, about 28% were seen once. The sequenced material came from blood. The clonotype was recovered from a woman aged 80 or over in good health. This chain connects TRBV11-2 to TRBJ2-1; TRBD1 aligns across 7 bases. CDR3 nucleotides: TGTGCCAGCAGGCCACAGGGGCACCTCTACAATGAGCAGTTCTTC. Its translation is CASRPQGHLYNEQFF.